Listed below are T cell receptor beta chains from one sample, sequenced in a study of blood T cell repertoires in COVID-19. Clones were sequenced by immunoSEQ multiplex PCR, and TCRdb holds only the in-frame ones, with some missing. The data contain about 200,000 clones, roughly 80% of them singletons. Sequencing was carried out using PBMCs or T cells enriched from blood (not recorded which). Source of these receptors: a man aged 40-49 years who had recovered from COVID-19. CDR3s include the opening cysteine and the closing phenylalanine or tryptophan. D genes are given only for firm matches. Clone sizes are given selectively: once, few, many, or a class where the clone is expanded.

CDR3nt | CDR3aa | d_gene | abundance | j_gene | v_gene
TGTGCCAGCTCACCGAATGGGCCCACAGGGGCCTCTGGAAACACCATATATTTT | CASSPNGPTGASGNTIYF | TRBD1 | NA | TRBJ1-3 | TRBV18
TGCGCCAGCAGCGCCAACTCGGGGGATTACAATGAGCAGTTCTTC | CASSANSGDYNEQFF | NA | NA | TRBJ2-1 | TRBV5-1
TGTGCCAGCAGCGTAGCACAGGGGAACACTGAAGCTTTCTTT | CASSVAQGNTEAFF | NA | NA | TRBJ1-1 | TRBV9
TGTGCCAGCAGTCCCCCCTACAGGGGTTACTACGAGCAGTACTTC | CASSPPYRGYYEQYF | TRBD1 | NA | TRBJ2-7 | TRBV28
TGTGCCAGCAGCTTAGCAGGGACAGGGAACACTGAAGCTTTCTTT | CASSLAGTGNTEAFF | TRBD1 | NA | TRBJ1-1 | TRBV7-9
TGCGCCAGCAGCGGGCAGGGGCGGAGGTATAGGAATGAGCAGTTCTTC | CASSGQGRRYRNEQFF | NA | NA | TRBJ2-1 | TRBV5-1
TGTGCCAGCAGCCTGGGACTAGCGGGAAGGCCAGATACGCAGTATTTT | CASSLGLAGRPDTQYF | TRBD2 | few | TRBJ2-3 | TRBV7-9
TGCAGCGTTGAAGTTGCGGACAGGGCGGTTCAGGGCTACACCTTC | CSVEVADRAVQGYTF | TRBD1 | NA | TRBJ1-2 | TRBV29-1
TGTGCCAGCAGCGTATGGGAGTCCTCCTACAATGAGCAGTTCTTC | CASSVWESSYNEQFF | NA | NA | TRBJ2-1 | TRBV9
TGTGCCAGCAGCCCGGGGGTAGGTCTCGGAGGGACCCAGTACTTC | CASSPGVGLGGTQYF | NA | once | TRBJ2-5 | TRBV2
TGTGCCAGCAGCCCGAGACAGGGGGCGAACACTGAAGCTTTCTTT | CASSPRQGANTEAFF | TRBD1 | once | TRBJ1-1 | TRBV3-1/TRBV3-2
TGTGCCAGCAGTCCCTCACCGGTACAAGAGACCCAGTACTTC | CASSPSPVQETQYF | NA | NA | TRBJ2-5 | TRBV2
TGTGCCAGCAGCCCCCGGGCGGGGGACACTGAAGCTTTCTTT | CASSPRAGDTEAFF | NA | NA | TRBJ1-1 | TRBV6-5
TGTGCCAGCAGCTTAGCGATTGGGGCCTATGGCTACACCTTC | CASSLAIGAYGYTF | NA | NA | TRBJ1-2 | TRBV7-2
TGCGCCAGCAGCTCAGATTATACAGGGGGCACTGAAGCTTTCTTT | CASSSDYTGGTEAFF | TRBD1 | NA | TRBJ1-1 | TRBV5-1
TGTGCCAGCAGTGAATCCTGGGCGGGCAGAAACTATGGCTACACCTTC | CASSESWAGRNYGYTF | NA | NA | TRBJ1-2 | TRBV2
TGTGCCAGCTCACCAAATACCGACAGCACCTATGGCTACACCTTC | CASSPNTDSTYGYTF | NA | NA | TRBJ1-2 | TRBV18
TGTGCCAGTAGTATACGGGAGGGGGACAAAAACATTCAGTACTTC | CASSIREGDKNIQYF | TRBD2 | once | TRBJ2-4 | TRBV19
TGTGCCAGCAGGATCGCTACCGGGTCCTACAATGAGCAGTTCTTC | CASRIATGSYNEQFF | NA | NA | TRBJ2-1 | TRBV27
TGCGCCAGCAGCTGGGACAGGTGGGACGAGCAGTACTTC | CASSWDRWDEQYF | TRBD1 | NA | TRBJ2-7 | TRBV5-1
TGTGCCAGCAGTCCTGTGACACCCTCCTACGAGCAGTACTTC | CASSPVTPSYEQYF | NA | NA | TRBJ2-7 | TRBV2
TGCAGCGTTCGAGTCCGGGTCCACGAGCAGTACTTC | CSVRVRVHEQYF | NA | NA | TRBJ2-7 | TRBV29-1
TGTGCCAGCAGCATCCGGGACAGTCGTACCACTGAAGCTTTCTTT | CASSIRDSRTTEAFF | TRBD1 | NA | TRBJ1-1 | TRBV27
TGTGCCAGCAGTGAGAGGGGGCGAGAGACCCAGTACTTC | CASSERGRETQYF | TRBD1 | NA | TRBJ2-5 | TRBV2
TGCGCCAGCAGCCGACAGGGCGGCCAGCCCCAGCATTTT | CASSRQGGQPQHF | TRBD1 | NA | TRBJ1-5 | TRBV5-1
TGTGCCAGCAGCTCCCGGACAGGGGATTTCATGAACACTGAAGCTTTCTTT | CASSSRTGDFMNTEAFF | TRBD1 | few | TRBJ1-1 | TRBV7-8
TGTGCCAGCAGCTTAGGAGCGACCGAGCAGTTCTTC | CASSLGATEQFF | NA | NA | TRBJ2-1 | TRBV13
TGTGCCAGCTCACCCCCGGGGAACGCTGAAGCTTTCTTT | CASSPPGNAEAFF | NA | NA | TRBJ1-1 | TRBV18